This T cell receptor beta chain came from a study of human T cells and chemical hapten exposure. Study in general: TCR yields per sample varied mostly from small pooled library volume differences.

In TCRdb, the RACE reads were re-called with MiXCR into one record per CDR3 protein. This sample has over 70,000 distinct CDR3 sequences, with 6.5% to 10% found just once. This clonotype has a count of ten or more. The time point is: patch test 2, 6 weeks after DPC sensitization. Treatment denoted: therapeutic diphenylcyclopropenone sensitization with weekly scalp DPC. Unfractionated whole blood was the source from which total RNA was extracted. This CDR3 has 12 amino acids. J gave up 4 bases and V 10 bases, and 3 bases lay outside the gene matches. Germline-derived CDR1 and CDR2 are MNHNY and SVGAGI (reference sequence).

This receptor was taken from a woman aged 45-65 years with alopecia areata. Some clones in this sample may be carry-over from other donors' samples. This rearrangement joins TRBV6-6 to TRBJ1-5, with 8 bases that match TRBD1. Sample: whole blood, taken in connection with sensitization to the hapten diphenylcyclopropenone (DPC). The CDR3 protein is CATTGGNQPQHF. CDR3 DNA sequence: TGTGCCACCACAGGGGGGAATCAGCCCCAGCATTTT.